The T cell receptor beta chain under discussion was sequenced for a study of blood T cell repertoires in COVID-19. The count of this clone is one. Germline CDR1 reads SGHKS; CDR2 reads YYEKEE (reference sequence). The CDR3 runs to 15 residues. Trimming cost V 6 bases and J 7 bases; bases outside gene matches: 7. Generated by immunoSEQ multiplex PCR, the TCRdb table keeps only in-frame clones and is missing some. Of about 73,000 clones in the sample, 65% to 85% were seen once. Sequenced sample: peripheral blood. The receptor was isolated from a human donor in a cohort sampled during active COVID-19. This chain links TRBV5-5 with TRBJ2-1, with TRBD2 identical over 13 bases. The CDR3: CASKLGLAGENEQFF. The CDR3 region has the DNA TGTGCCAGCAAGCTTGGACTAGCGGGGGAGAATGAGCAGTTCTTC. Full variable domain (missing parts from reference TRBV5-5 and TRBJ2-1): DAGVTQSPTHLIKTRGQQVTLRCSPISGHKSVSWYQQVLGQGPQFIFQYYEKEERGRGNFPDRFSARQFPNYSSELNVNALLLGDSALYLCASKLGLAGENEQFFGPGTRLTVL.